The rows below give T cell receptor beta chains drawn from one sample of a study of shared clonotypes between healthy human individuals. Here immunoSEQ multiplex PCR was the method, and the copy in TCRdb shows in-frame clones only, minus some. The sample lists under 2.5 million clones, around 93% seen once, with approximately 0.41% in the top ten. The sequenced material came from naive CD4+ T cells from PBMCs. Receptors originate from a man aged 18 to 35 in good health. Some clones in this sample may be carry-over from other donors' samples. The CDR3 runs from the conserved cysteine through the conserved F or W.

CDR3 protein: CASSLTGTGELFF
J gene: TRBJ2-2
V gene: TRBV7-6

CDR3 protein: CASIRLARNNEQFF
J gene: TRBJ2-1
V gene: TRBV2

CDR3 protein: CASSPSGPGGSQPQHF
J gene: TRBJ1-5
V gene: TRBV18

CDR3 protein: CSANHFYEQYF
J gene: TRBJ2-7
V gene: TRBV20-1

CDR3 protein: CASSPGFGRETEAFF
J gene: TRBJ1-1
V gene: TRBV18

CDR3 protein: CATGGERKNIQYF
J gene: TRBJ2-4
V gene: TRBV28

CDR3 protein: CASSLAGAAQPQHF
J gene: TRBJ1-5
V gene: TRBV5-6

CDR3 protein: CASSSTGLTIRDIQYF
J gene: TRBJ2-4
V gene: TRBV6-5

CDR3 protein: CASSYLVRGDEQFF
J gene: TRBJ2-1
V gene: TRBV5-1

CDR3 protein: CASSLEASGNIGELFF
J gene: TRBJ2-2
V gene: TRBV7-2

CDR3 protein: CSVLPPPGDYGYTF
J gene: TRBJ1-2
V gene: TRBV29-1

CDR3 protein: CASSWEGVGETQYF
J gene: TRBJ2-5
V gene: TRBV5-1

CDR3 protein: CSPNGGAVQETQYF
J gene: TRBJ2-5
V gene: TRBV29-1

CDR3 protein: CASSPTISGTYEQYF
J gene: TRBJ2-7
V gene: TRBV7-8

CDR3 protein: CAISELAANTGELFF
J gene: TRBJ2-2
V gene: TRBV10-3

CDR3 protein: CASSVRRQGGNTIYF
J gene: TRBJ1-3
V gene: TRBV5-8

CDR3 protein: CASSVTGGRNEKLFF
J gene: TRBJ1-4
V gene: TRBV6-5

CDR3 protein: CAWSVLARGYFRDTQYF
J gene: TRBJ2-3
V gene: TRBV30

CDR3 protein: CASSLAHDGAEAFF
J gene: TRBJ1-1
V gene: TRBV5-1

CDR3 protein: CASSLPLGGANVLTF
J gene: TRBJ2-6
V gene: TRBV11-2